This is a list of T cell receptor beta chains from one sample in a study of T cell responses to AZD1222 COVID-19 vaccine. TCRdb's copy holds only in-frame clones and misses some; the assay was immunoSEQ multiplex PCR. This table has some 150,000 clones, more than 85% appearing once. The sequences come from peripheral blood, collected on day 0 of AZD1222 vaccination. Every receptor here comes from an adult in good health. CDR3s include the opening cysteine and the closing phenylalanine or tryptophan.

J | V | length | CDR3
TRBJ1-2 | TRBV18 | 12 | CASSPQQVGYTF
TRBJ1-5 | TRBV2 | 15 | CASTNEGGINQPQHF
TRBJ2-7 | TRBV6-1 | 15 | CASSEREGASYEQYF
TRBJ2-7 | TRBV9 | 18 | CASSVAPSGRDALYEQYF
TRBJ2-5 | TRBV12-3/TRBV12-4 | 13 | CASSSSREETQYF
TRBJ2-7 | TRBV4-2 | 16 | CASSQAGTSTPYEQYF
TRBJ2-1 | TRBV6-5 | 13 | CASKTGAGNEQFF
TRBJ2-7 | TRBV7-6 | 14 | CASSDDRRDYEQYF
TRBJ2-1 | TRBV10-1 | 15 | CASSDSRRNNNEQFF
TRBJ2-7 | TRBV7-2 | 16 | CASSLMKRDRGYEQYF
TRBJ1-1 | TRBV2 | 13 | CASREDGNTEAFF
TRBJ2-7 | TRBV28 | 14 | CASSLWRGGPEQYF
TRBJ2-3 | TRBV9 | 15 | CASSASGRGADTQYF
TRBJ2-1 | TRBV5-1 | 18 | CASSRGLSRGGSYNEQFF
TRBJ1-2 | TRBV15 | 14 | CATSAGGQGYGYTF
TRBJ1-2 | TRBV2 | 13 | CASSGDTRGGYTF
TRBJ2-5 | TRBV7-2 | 14 | CASSLAVTQETQYF
TRBJ2-3 | TRBV19 | 16 | CASSIGRWERTDTQYF
TRBJ2-2 | TRBV28 | 18 | CASSPFGAGVSNTGELFF
TRBJ1-6 | TRBV6-6 | 15 | CASSYSGQGGSPLHF
TRBJ2-7 | TRBV6-4 | 15 | CASSEGSGSSYEQYF
TRBJ2-7 | TRBV6-1 | 12 | CASSETSYEQYF
TRBJ1-3 | TRBV12-3/TRBV12-4 | 13 | CASRTASGNTIYF
TRBJ2-2 | TRBV12-3/TRBV12-4 | 13 | CASSLQSTGELFF
TRBJ2-7 | TRBV5-1 | 14 | CASSFGLGTYEQYF
TRBJ1-2 | TRBV25-1 | 13 | CASSGGPTYGYTF
TRBJ1-5 | TRBV15 | 16 | CATSRGKRGSNQPQHF
TRBJ2-2 | TRBV7-2 | 17 | CASSTINGRWNTGELFF
TRBJ2-7 | TRBV7-8 | 11 | CASGGHYEQYF
TRBJ2-7 | TRBV5-4 | 14 | CAGRTSGSPYEQYF
TRBJ2-3 | TRBV28 | 15 | CASRQQGALRDTQYF
TRBJ1-4 | TRBV6-5 | 14 | CASSPPGLGEKLFF